This T cell receptor (beta chain) stems from a study of T cell changes during pregnancy in multiple sclerosis. Germline CDR1 MNHEY, CDR2 SVGAGI. This CDR3 has 13 residues. V was cut by 10 bases and J by 2 bases, with 15 bases left in between. Sequenced by immunoSEQ multiplex PCR; TCRdb stores in-frame clones only, minus some. The sample lists over 35,000 clones, 90% to 95% occurring once. The TCR originated in a female donor in good health, enrolled as a control in a pregnancy study. This specimen was CD4+ T cells from peripheral blood mononuclear cells, taken in the second trimester of pregnancy. The chain has TRBV6-5 and TRBJ2-7, with D maybe TRBD1 (6 bases). CDR3 amino acids: CATGVFSAYEQYF. The CDR3 region has the DNA TGTGCCACAGGGGTCTTCTCCGCCTACGAGCAGTACTTC.